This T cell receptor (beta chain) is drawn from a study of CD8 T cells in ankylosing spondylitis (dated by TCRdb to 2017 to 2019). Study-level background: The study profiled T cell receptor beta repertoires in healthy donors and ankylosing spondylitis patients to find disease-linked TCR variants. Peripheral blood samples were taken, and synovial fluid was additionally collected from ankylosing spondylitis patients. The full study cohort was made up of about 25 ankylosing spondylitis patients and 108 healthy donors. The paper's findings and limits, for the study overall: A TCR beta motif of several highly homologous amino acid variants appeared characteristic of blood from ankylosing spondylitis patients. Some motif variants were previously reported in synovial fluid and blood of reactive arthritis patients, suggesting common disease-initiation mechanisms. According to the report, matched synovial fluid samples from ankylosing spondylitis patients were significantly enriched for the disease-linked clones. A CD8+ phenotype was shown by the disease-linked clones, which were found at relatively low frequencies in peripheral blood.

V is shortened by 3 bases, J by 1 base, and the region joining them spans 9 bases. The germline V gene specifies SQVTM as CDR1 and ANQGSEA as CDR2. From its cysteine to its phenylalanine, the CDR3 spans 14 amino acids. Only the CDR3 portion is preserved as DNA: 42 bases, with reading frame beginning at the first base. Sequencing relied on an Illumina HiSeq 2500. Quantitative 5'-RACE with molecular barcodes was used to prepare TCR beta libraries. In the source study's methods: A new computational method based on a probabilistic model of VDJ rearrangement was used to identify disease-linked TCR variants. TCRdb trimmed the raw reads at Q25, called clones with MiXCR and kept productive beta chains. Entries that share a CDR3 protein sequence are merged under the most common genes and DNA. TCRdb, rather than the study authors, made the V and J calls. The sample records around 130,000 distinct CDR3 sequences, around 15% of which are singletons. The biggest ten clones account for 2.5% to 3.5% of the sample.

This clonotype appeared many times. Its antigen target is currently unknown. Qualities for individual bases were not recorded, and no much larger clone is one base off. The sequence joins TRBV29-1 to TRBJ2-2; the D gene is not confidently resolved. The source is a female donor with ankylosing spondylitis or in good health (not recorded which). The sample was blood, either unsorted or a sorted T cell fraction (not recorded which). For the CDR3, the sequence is CSVESTKNTGELFF. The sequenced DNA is TGCAGCGTTGAGAGTACCAAGAACACCGGGGAGCTGTTTTTT.